This T cell receptor (beta chain) originates from a study of tumor-infiltrating lymphocytes in primary liver carcinoma. Whole-study context: Yields of productive TCRbeta reads ranged from roughly 3.65 to 7.5 million per sample and were similar across tissue types. Study-level findings and limits: Lower overlap was observed for tumor-adjacent and tumor-blood pairs relative to tumor region pairs. The 250 largest clones made up significantly more of tumor than blood repertoires (p = 0.039).

Concerning this clonotype: Its target is not known. A junction boundary mismatches the germline segment, possibly from a read error.

Joint extraction of RNA and DNA used roughly 17-32 mg of bulk tissue that was unsorted. Constant-region priming of approximately 500 ng total RNA yielded TCR beta cDNA. What produced the TCR beta libraries was three nested multiplex PCR rounds using slightly modified ARM-PCR. Forward primers for TRBV1-TRBV30 and a C-beta reverse primer served the first two PCR rounds, at about 10 cycles each. In TCRdb, the multiplex PCR reads were re-called with MiXCR into one record per CDR3 protein. Here the sample spans just under 95,000 distinct CDR3 sequences, just under 70% being singletons. Per the germline V gene, CDR1 is SGHRS and CDR2 is YFSETQ. The CDR3 runs 13 residues.

Sequenced material: tumor-adjacent normal liver tissue. The chain recombines TRBV5-1 with TRBJ2-1; D unresolved. The clonotype originates from a man aged 35-49 years with primary liver carcinoma and hepatitis B virus infection. The CDR3 DNA is TGCGCCAACAGCTTGACCTTTTACAATGAGCAGTTCTTC. Protein: CANSLTFYNEQFF.